This passage covers 22 T cell receptor beta chains from one sample sequenced in a study of cytomegalovirus exposure and HLA in healthy donors. Generated by immunoSEQ multiplex PCR, the TCRdb table keeps only in-frame clones and is missing some. The table shows over 100,000 clones, with roughly 89% occurring only once. Sequenced material: PBMCs. These receptors originate from a young woman in good health and CMV-seronegative.

The rearrangement links TRBV2 to TRBJ2-3, with D possibly TRBD2 on 5 matching bases. V shed 3 bases and J shed 1 base, with 11 bases lying between them. The CDR3 is 15 residues long. Per germline, CDR1 SNHLY and CDR2 FYNNEI. The DNA of the CDR3 is TGTGCCAGCAGTGACAGCGGCTGGGGCACAGATACGCAGTATTTT. It is translated as CASSDSGWGTDTQYF.

The chain carries TRBV5-1 and TRBJ1-3; no clear D. The CDR3 runs to 14 residues. CDR1 is SGHRS, CDR2 YFSETQ, per germline. V lost 0 bases and J lost 3, with 7 bases in between. CDR3 coding DNA: TGCGCCAGCAGCTTGGAAGCAGGTGGAAACACCATATATTTT. It encodes CASSLEAGGNTIYF.

The CDR3 sequence: CASRKGTGANYGYTF. CDR3 in DNA: TGTGCCAGCAGGAAAGGGACGGGAGCTAACTATGGCTACACCTTC. V is TRBV6-5 and J is TRBJ1-2, with D possibly matching TRBD1 (5 bases). In germline, CDR1 is MNHEY, CDR2 SVGAGI. Trimming removed 6 bases at V and 0 bases at J, with 14 bases between. The CDR3 contains 15 residues.

This sequence joins TRBV11-2 and TRBJ1-1; 8 nucleotides match TRBD1. Looked up from germline, CDR1 is SGHAT and CDR2 is FQNNGV. The CDR3 is 16 residues long. V shed 1 base, J shed 4 bases, and the junction held 8 bases outside the gene matches. CDR3 DNA: TGTGCCAGCAGCTTAGTTTACGGGACAGGTATCACTGAAGCTTTCTTT. It yields the protein CASSLVYGTGITEAFF.

This clone is a singleton in its sample. The V call is TRBV15, the J call TRBJ1-2, with D possibly being TRBD1 (5 bases). The length of the CDR3 is 15 residues. The germline CDR1 and CDR2 sequences are LNHNV and YYDKDF (reference sequence). V dropped 3 bases and J dropped 2 bases, with 13 bases sitting between them. The CDR3 reads CATSSPGLRNYGYTF. CDR3 coding DNA: TGTGCCACCAGCAGCCCAGGGTTAAGAAACTATGGCTACACCTTC.

The chain joins TRBV18 to TRBJ2-7, with 8 bases lining up with TRBD1. CDR3 length equals 14 residues. Germline CDR1 and CDR2: KGHSH and LQKENI. V lost 5 bases to trimming and J lost 3 bases; unmatched junction nucleotides: 6. CDR3: CASSSTGDHYEQYF. Written as DNA, the CDR3 is TGTGCCAGCTCATCGACAGGGGACCACTACGAGCAGTACTTC.

The CDR3 sequence: CASSPRAPTLAGTDEQFF. In nucleotides, the CDR3 is TGCGCCAGCAGCCCCCGAGCACCGACCCTAGCGGGGACGGATGAGCAGTTCTTC. The chain employs TRBV5-1 and TRBJ2-1, with 9 bases identical to TRBD2. Germline CDR1 and CDR2: SGHRS and YFSETQ. Germline trimming cut 4 bases from V and 8 bases from J; bases unmatched to any gene: 19. The CDR3 consists of 18 residues.

The DNA for the CDR3 is TGTGCCAACACACAGTCAGGGATGAACACTGAAGCTTTCTTT. Translating it yields CANTQSGMNTEAFF. The chain carries TRBV9 and TRBJ1-1; possibly TRBD1 for D (5 bases). V lost 9 bases and J 0 bases, leaving 15 bases between the germline ends. From germline, CDR1 is SGDLS and CDR2 YYNGEE. This CDR3 is built from 14 residues.

The chain has TRBV7-3 and TRBJ2-3; the D is unclear. The CDR3 covers 12 residues. The V end was cut by 4 bases, the J end by 2 bases, with 4 bases between. Germline V CDR1 and CDR2: SGHTA, FQGTGA. The CDR3 is CASSSSTDTQYF. The CDR3 nucleotides read TGTGCCAGCAGCTCCTCCACAGATACGCAGTATTTT.

V and J are TRBV6-1 and TRBJ2-1; 14 bases line up with TRBD2. From germline, CDR1 is MNHNS and CDR2 SASEGT. With V trimmed by 6 bases and J by 7 bases, 5 bases remained unmatched. CDR3 length: 15 residues. In nucleotides, the CDR3 is TGTGCCAGCAGGAGACTAGCGGGGGGGCAGAATGAGCAGTTCTTC. Protein: CASRRLAGGQNEQFF.

The chain recombines TRBV27 with TRBJ1-1; 7 positions match TRBD1. V was clipped by 2 bases and J by 3 bases; unmatched bases: 6. The CDR3 spans 15 residues. The germline gives CDR1 MNHEY, CDR2 SMNVEV (reference sequence). The CDR3 loop is CASSLGDRVDTEAFF. The CDR3 bases are TGTGCCAGCAGTTTAGGAGACAGGGTGGACACTGAAGCTTTCTTT.

This chain uses TRBV7-8 with TRBJ2-7; 8 positions match TRBD1. Germline V lookup: CDR1 SGHVS, CDR2 FQNEAQ. V dropped 5 bases and J dropped 4; count of bases not matched to a gene: 13. The CDR3 has 16 amino acids. The CDR3 spells CASSAHVPGQVYEQYF. The CDR3 nucleotides read TGTGCCAGCAGCGCCCATGTACCGGGACAGGTATACGAGCAGTACTTC.

The chain joins TRBV7-2 to TRBJ2-7, with D possibly matching TRBD2 (6 bases). CDR1 is SGHTA, CDR2 FQGNSA, per germline. CDR3 length: 15 residues. Trimming removed 5 bases at V and 3 bases at J, with 17 bases between. The CDR3 loop is CASSPGVRGFYEQYF. The DNA of the CDR3 is TGTGCCAGCAGCCCCGGGGTACGGGGGTTCTACGAGCAGTACTTC.

The chain carries TRBV19 and TRBJ2-1, with a possible D match to TRBD2 (7 bases). CDR1 and CDR2 (germline): LNHDA, SQIVND (reference sequence). This CDR3 region has 14 residues. V lost 9 bases and J 4 bases, leaving 16 bases between the germline ends. This CDR3 is CASAIGGPYNEQFF. The CDR3 DNA reads TGTGCCAGCGCGATCGGGGGGCCATACAATGAGCAGTTCTTC.

Only one count was recorded for this clone. The rearrangement joins TRBV5-1 to TRBJ2-5; 7 positions agree with TRBD1. The CDR3 is 15 residues long. After removal of 3 bases from V and 5 bases from J, the junction contained 10 bases not matched to a gene. CDR1 and CDR2 from the germline V gene are SGHRS and YFSETQ. The DNA for the CDR3 is TGCGCCAGCAGCTCCGGACAGGCAACTGGGGAGACCCAGTACTTC. This translates into CASSSGQATGETQYF.

The chain is built from TRBV7-2 and TRBJ1-2, with TRBD1 matching 11 bases. Germline CDR1 SGHTA, CDR2 FQGNSA. This CDR3 is built from 16 residues. V lost 1 base, J lost 8 bases, and 9 bases stayed unmatched. This CDR3 is CASSLVSGQGAHGYTF. The CDR3 DNA is TGTGCCAGCAGCTTAGTCAGTGGACAGGGGGCGCACGGCTACACCTTC.

The CDR3 protein is CATPQTKDSSLNTEAFF. The CDR3, as DNA: TGTGCCACACCCCAGACCAAGGACAGCTCTCTGAACACTGAAGCTTTCTTT. The chain carries TRBV10-3 and TRBJ1-1; the D gene is possibly TRBD1 (6 bases). Germline CDR1 reads ENHRY; CDR2 reads SYGVKD. The CDR3 totals 17 residues. Trimming took off 10 bases at V and 0 bases at J, with 24 bases between the two ends.

The chain couples TRBV29-1 to TRBJ2-1; 9 positions agree with TRBD2. Per the germline V gene, CDR1 is SQVTM and CDR2 is ANQGSEA. After removal of 7 bases from V and 1 base from J, the junction contained 5 bases not matched to a gene. There are 14 residues in the CDR3. The CDR3 region has the DNA TGCAGCGGATCTAGCGGGGAGTCCTACAATGAGCAGTTCTTC. It yields the protein CSGSSGESYNEQFF.

The J gene is TRBJ1-2, the V gene TRBV10-3; a possible D gene is TRBD1 (6 bases). This CDR3 contains 14 residues. Trimming took off 10 bases at V and 4 bases at J, with 19 bases between the two ends. CDR1 and CDR2 from the germline V gene are ENHRY and SYGVKD. The CDR3 protein is CATTRDTVSYGYTF. The CDR3 nucleotides are TGTGCCACCACGAGGGACACGGTGAGCTATGGCTACACCTTC.

V gene TRBV13 combines with J gene TRBJ2-7, with TRBD1 matching 10 bases. CDR3 length: 15 amino acids. The germline CDR1 and CDR2 sequences are PRHDT and FYEKMQ (reference sequence). V was pared by 5 bases and J by 2 bases, with 6 bases of the junction left unmatched. The CDR3 DNA sequence: TGTGCCAGCAGCCTCGGGGACAGGGGTCCCTACGAGCAGTACTTC. It encodes CASSLGDRGPYEQYF.

V and J are TRBV7-8 and TRBJ1-5, with TRBD1 identical over 7 bases. The V and J ends lost 5 bases and 5 bases, in that order; junction bases with no gene match: 6. Germline loops: CDR1 SGHVS, CDR2 FQNEAQ. The CDR3 has 14 amino acids. CDR3 DNA: TGTGCCAGCAGCCCCTCGGACAGGTATCAGCCCCAGCATTTT. It specifies CASSPSDRYQPQHF.

The chain has TRBV9 and TRBJ2-1; tentative D call: TRBD1 (6 bases). The CDR3 has 15 residues. The V gene lost 4 bases and the J gene lost 1 base, with 12 bases spanning the gap. From germline, CDR1 is SGDLS and CDR2 YYNGEE. CDR3 loop: CASSLQTGSYNEQFF. The CDR3 DNA reads TGTGCCAGCAGCCTTCAGACAGGTTCCTACAATGAGCAGTTCTTC.